This record looks at one T cell receptor (beta chain) sequence and its context. PBMC sampling occurred before vaccination, two weeks after the third dose, and at progression. The protocol was immunoSEQ multiplex PCR, while the TCRdb copy is restricted to in-frame clones and leaves out a portion. The data show tens of thousands of clones, around 86% seen once. The ends were cut back, 5 bases at V and 2 bases at J, with 16 bases in the middle. CDR1 and CDR2 (germline): MDHEN, SYDVKM. This CDR3 region has 16 residues. These data originate in a study of glioma-infiltrating T cells after dendritic cell vaccination.

The starting material was blood, obtained before dendritic cell vaccination. The receptor was derived from a human donor with glioblastoma. The rearrangement uses TRBV28 and TRBJ2-1, with TRBD2 as a possible D gene (6 bases). CDR3 protein: CASSPHAGSPYNEQFF. The DNA of the CDR3 is TGTGCCAGCAGTCCCCACGCGGGGTCTCCCTACAATGAGCAGTTCTTC. Full variable domain (remainder filled in from reference TRBV28 and TRBJ2-1): DVKVTQSSRYLVKRTGEKVFLECVQDMDHENMFWYRQDPGLGLRLIYFSYDVKMKEKGDIPEGYSVSREKKERFSLILESASTNQTSMYLCASSPHAGSPYNEQFFGPGTRLTVL.